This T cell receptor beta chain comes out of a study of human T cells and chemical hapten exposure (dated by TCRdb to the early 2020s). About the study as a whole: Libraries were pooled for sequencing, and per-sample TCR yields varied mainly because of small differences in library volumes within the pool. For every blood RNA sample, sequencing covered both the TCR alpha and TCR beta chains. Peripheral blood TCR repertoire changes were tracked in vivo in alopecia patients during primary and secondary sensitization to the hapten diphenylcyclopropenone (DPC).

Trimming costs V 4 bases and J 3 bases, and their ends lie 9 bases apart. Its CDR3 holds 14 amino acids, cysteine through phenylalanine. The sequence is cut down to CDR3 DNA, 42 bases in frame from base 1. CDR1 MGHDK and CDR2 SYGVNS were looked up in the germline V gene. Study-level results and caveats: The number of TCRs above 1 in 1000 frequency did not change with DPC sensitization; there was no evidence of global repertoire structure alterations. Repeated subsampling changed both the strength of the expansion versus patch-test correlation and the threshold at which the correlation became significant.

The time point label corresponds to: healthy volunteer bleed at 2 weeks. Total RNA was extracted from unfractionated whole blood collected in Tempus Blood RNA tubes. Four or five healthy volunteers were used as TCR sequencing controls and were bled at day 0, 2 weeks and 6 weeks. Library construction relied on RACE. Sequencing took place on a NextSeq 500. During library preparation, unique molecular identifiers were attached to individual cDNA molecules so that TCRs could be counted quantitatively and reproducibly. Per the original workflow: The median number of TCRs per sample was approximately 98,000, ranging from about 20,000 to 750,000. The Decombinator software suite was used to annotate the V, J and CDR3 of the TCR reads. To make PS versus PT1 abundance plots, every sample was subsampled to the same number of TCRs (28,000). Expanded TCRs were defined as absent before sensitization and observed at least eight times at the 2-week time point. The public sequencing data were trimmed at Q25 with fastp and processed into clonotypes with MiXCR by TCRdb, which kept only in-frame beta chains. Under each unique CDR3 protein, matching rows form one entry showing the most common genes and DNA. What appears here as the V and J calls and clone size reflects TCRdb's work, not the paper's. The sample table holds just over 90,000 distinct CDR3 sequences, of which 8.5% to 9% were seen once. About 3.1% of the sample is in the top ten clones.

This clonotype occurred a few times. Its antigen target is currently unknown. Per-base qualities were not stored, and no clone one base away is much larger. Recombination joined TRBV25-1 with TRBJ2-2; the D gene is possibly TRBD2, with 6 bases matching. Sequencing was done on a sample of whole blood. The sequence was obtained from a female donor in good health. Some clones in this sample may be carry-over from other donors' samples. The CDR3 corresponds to CASSGDLDTGELFF. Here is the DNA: TGTGCCAGCAGTGGGGACTTGGACACCGGGGAGCTGTTTTTT.